Sequencing of this T cell receptor (beta chain) was carried out in a study of T cell responses to AZD1222 COVID-19 vaccine. The CDR3 totals 16 residues. The trim removed 0 bases at V and 2 bases at J, leaving 4 bases unmatched. Per the germline V gene, CDR1 is LGHDT and CDR2 is YNNKEL (reference sequence). Comment on this clone: The antigen remains undetermined.

Study-level results: Mostly white British, mostly female donors; authors suggested clonal diversity may be underestimated. Close to half of spike-specific TCRs reportedly recognize unmutated variant regions.

Some clones are missing from TCRdb's copy, which holds only in-frame ones; the method was immunoSEQ multiplex PCR. This repertoire shows some 100,000 clones, approximately 90% found once; its top ten account for approximately 15%. This receptor was obtained from an adult in good health. The chain is built from TRBV3-1 (or the pseudogene TRBV3-2) and TRBJ1-5; 7 bases match TRBD1. Specimen: peripheral blood, collected on day 0 of AZD1222 vaccination. In DNA, the CDR3 is TGTGCCAGCAGCCAAGAGGGACAGCTCGGCAATCAGCCCCAGCATTTT. Its protein product is CASSQEGQLGNQPQHF.